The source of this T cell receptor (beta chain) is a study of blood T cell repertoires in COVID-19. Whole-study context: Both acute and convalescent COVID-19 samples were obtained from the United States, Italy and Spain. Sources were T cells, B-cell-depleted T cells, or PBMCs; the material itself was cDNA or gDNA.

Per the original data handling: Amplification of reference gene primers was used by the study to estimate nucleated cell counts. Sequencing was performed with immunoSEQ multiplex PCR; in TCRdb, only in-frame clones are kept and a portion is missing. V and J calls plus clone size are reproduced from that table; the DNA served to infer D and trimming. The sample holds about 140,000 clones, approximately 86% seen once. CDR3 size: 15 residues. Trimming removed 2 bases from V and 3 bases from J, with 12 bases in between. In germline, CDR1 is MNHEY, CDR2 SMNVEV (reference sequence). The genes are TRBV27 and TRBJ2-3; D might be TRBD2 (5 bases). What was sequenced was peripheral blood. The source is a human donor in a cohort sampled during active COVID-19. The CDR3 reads CASSLSSGGTDTQYF. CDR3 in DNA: TGTGCCAGCAGTTTAAGTTCAGGCGGGACAGATACGCAGTATTTT.